This TCR beta chain derives from a study of a mutant IDH1 vaccine in newly diagnosed glioma (dated by TCRdb to the early 2020s). In the study overall: Vaccination started 4-6 weeks after radiotherapy alone, or was given together with temozolomide cycles in the groups whose treatment included chemotherapy. Peripheral blood was drawn at six visits: V03 (baseline), V05, V07, V10, V12 and V13. Visit V12 was the week-35 safety follow-up and visit V13 was the week-47 end of study. The approximately 33 treated patients were around 62% male and roughly 40% female, with a mean age of around 40 years. Before enrollment, most patients had been given radiochemotherapy with temozolomide as standard therapy, while the rest had received either radiotherapy alone or temozolomide alone. For exploratory analyses, longitudinal TCRB deep sequencing was carried out in 25 to 30 treated patients wherever samples were available. Summary of the overall study and its limitations: Across multiple MHC alleles, vaccine-induced immune responses were seen in about 93% of patients. The authors noted that analyses of patient blood samples could not be reproduced because of sample limitations. Selection of PBMC samples for TCRB deep sequencing was based on availability. Pseudoprogression appeared unrelated to alterations in the top peripheral T cell clonotypes detected by TCRB sequencing.

On this clone itself: There is no known antigen for this receptor. No per-base quality is available; no much larger clone lies one base away.

This sample's time point label indicates: week 35, safety follow-up. Each vaccine dose, consisting of 300 ug of a 20-mer mutant IDH1 peptide in Montanide, was administered subcutaneously with topical imiquimod. Eight vaccinations were administered to patients in weeks 1, 3, 5, 7, 11, 15, 19 and 23, corresponding to visits V03 through V10. The donors had newly diagnosed IDH1-mutant astrocytomas of WHO grade 3 or 4 that showed loss of nuclear ATRX. The samples were drawn from NOA16, a multicentre, single-arm, open-label phase I trial in Germany that tested a mutant IDH1 peptide vaccine in humans for the first time. Genomic DNA for TCRB sequencing was extracted from EDTA blood using the DNeasy Blood and Tissue Kit. The method behind the library was the immunoSEQ multiplex PCR assay. Rearranged TCR beta chain sequences were amplified with the hsTCRB Kit following the manufacturer's protocol. TCRB libraries were sequenced on an Illumina MiSeq. The source study handled its data this way. Demultiplexing, trimming and gene mapping were performed with the kit vendor's proprietary platform. Entries here come from immuneACCESS through TCRdb and include only in-frame sequences with V and J called. Some clones fail to appear in such tables; in the studies checked, an unresolved V gene covers under half of the shortfall, and the cause of the remainder is unknown. That table furnishes V, J and clone size, whereas the DNA furnished D and trimming. The table for this sample lists some 33,000 clones; 81% of them were counted only once. Over 15% of the sample goes to the ten largest clones.

The CDR3 measures 15 amino acids from cysteine to phenylalanine. Only the CDR3 DNA stays, 45 bases, in frame from base 1. V loses 1 base, J loses 7 bases, and the germline ends lie 16 bases apart. From the germline V gene, CDR1 is LGHNA and CDR2 is YNFKEQ. Sequencing used PBMCs, obtained from a glioma patient whose treatment included an IDH1 peptide vaccine. This receptor was obtained from a young man with glioma. This receptor chain uses TRBV4-2 and TRBJ2-5, with the D call perhaps TRBD1 or TRBD2, each one matching 5 bases. Here is the DNA: TGTGCCAGCAGCCAAGTTACGGGGCCGACGGCGACCCAGTACTTC. Protein translation: CASSQVTGPTATQYF.